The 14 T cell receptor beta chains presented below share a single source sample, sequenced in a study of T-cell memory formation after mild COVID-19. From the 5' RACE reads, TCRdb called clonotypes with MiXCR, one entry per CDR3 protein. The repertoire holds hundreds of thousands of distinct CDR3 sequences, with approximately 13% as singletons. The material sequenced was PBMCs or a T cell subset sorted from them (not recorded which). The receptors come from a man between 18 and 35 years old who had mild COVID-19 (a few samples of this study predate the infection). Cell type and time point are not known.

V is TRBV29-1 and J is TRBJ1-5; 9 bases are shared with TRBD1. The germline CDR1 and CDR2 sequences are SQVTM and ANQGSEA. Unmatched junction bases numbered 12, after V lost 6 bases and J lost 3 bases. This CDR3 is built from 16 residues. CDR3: CSVAGGQGWANQPQHF. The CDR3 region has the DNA TGCAGCGTCGCAGGGGGACAGGGATGGGCCAATCAGCCCCAGCATTTT.

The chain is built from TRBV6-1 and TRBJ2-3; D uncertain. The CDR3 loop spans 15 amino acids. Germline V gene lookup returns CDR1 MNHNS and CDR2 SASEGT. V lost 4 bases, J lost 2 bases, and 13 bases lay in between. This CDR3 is CASSGRPLATDTQYF. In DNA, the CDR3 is TGTGCCAGCAGTGGTAGGCCCTTAGCCACAGATACGCAGTATTTT.

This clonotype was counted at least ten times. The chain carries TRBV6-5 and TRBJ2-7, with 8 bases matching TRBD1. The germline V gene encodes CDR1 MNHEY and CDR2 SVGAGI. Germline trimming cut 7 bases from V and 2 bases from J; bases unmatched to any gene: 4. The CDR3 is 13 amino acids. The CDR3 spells CASNLQGAYEQYF. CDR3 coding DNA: TGTGCCAGCAACTTACAGGGGGCCTACGAGCAGTACTTC.

The CDR3 here is CASRERGGRETQYF. The CDR3 region has the DNA TGTGCCAGCAGGGAACGGGGGGGCCGGGAGACCCAGTACTTC. V usage is TRBV12-3 or TRBV12-4 and J usage is TRBJ2-5, with 8 bases identical to TRBD2. Losses at the gene ends were 6 bases for V and 5 bases for J; bases not matched to a gene: 8. This CDR3 has 14 residues.

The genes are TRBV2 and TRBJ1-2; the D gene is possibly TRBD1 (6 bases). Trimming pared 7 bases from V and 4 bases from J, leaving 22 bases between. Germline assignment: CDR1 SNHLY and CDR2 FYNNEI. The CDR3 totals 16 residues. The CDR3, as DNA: TGTGCCAGCACCCAGGGTGGGGGGCAAACCCTCTATGGCTACACCTTC. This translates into CASTQGGGQTLYGYTF. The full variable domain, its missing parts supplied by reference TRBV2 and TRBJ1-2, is EPEVTQTPSHQVTQMGQEVILRCVPISNHLYFYWYRQILGQKVEFLVSFYNNEISEKSEIFDDQFSVERPDGSNFTLKIRSTKLEDSAMYFCASTQGGGQTLYGYTFGSGTRLTVV.

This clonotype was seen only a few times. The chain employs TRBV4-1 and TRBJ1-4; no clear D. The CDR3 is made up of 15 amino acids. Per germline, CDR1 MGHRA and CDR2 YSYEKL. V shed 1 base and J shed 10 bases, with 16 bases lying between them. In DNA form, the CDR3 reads TGCGCCAGCAGCCAAGTTGGGTCTGGATTGGCAAAACTGTTTTTT. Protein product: CASSQVGSGLAKLFF.

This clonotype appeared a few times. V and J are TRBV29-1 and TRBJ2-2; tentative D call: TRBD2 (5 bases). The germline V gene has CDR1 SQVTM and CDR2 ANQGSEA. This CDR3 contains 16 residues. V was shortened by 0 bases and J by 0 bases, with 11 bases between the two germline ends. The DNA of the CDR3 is TGCAGCGTTGAAGATTCCCGGGAAACGAACACCGGGGAGCTGTTTTTT. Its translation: CSVEDSRETNTGELFF.

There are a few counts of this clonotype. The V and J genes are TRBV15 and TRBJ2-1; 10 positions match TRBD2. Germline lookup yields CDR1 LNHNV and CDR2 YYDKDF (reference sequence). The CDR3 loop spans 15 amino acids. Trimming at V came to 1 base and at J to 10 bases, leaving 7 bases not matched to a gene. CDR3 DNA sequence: TGTGCCACCAGCAGAGTCAGCGGGGGGGCACGGGAGCAGTTCTTC. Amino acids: CATSRVSGGAREQFF.

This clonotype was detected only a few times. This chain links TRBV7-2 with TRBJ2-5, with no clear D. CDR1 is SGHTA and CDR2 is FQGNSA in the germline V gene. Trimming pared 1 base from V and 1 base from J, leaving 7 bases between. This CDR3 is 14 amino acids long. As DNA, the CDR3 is TGTGCCAGCAGCTTAGGTATCCTCCAAGAGACCCAGTACTTC. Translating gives CASSLGILQETQYF. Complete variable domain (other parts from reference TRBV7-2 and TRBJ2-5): GAGVSQSPSNKVTEKGKDVELRCDPISGHTALYWYRQSLGQGLEFLIYFQGNSAPDKSGLPSDRFSAERTGGSVSTLTIQRTQQEDSAVYLCASSLGILQETQYFGPGTRLLVL.

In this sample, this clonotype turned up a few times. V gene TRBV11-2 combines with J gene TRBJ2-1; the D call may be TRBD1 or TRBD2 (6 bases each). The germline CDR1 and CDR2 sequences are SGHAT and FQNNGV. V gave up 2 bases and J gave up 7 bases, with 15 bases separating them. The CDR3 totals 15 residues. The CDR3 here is CASSLRGPSGNEQFF. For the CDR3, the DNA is TGTGCCAGCAGCTTACGGGGGCCAAGCGGGAATGAGCAGTTCTTC.

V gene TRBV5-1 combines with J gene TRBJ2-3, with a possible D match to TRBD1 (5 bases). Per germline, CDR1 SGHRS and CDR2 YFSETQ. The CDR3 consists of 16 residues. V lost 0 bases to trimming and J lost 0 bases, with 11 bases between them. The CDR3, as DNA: TGCGCCAGCAGCTTGGGAACAGGATCTAGCACAGATACGCAGTATTTT. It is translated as CASSLGTGSSTDTQYF.

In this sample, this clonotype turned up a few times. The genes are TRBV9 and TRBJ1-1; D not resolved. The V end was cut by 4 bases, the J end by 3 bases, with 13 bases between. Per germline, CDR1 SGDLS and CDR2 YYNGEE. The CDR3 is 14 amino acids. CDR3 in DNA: TGTGCCAGCAGCCCTAGTCTAGAAGACACTGAAGCTTTCTTT. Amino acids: CASSPSLEDTEAFF.

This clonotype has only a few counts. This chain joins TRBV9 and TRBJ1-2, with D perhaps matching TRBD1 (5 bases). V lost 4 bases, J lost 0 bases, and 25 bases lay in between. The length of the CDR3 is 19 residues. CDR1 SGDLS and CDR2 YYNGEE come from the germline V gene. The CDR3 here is CASSPSADDRISANYGYTF. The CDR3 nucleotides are TGTGCCAGCAGCCCTAGTGCGGACGACAGAATATCGGCTAACTATGGCTACACCTTC.

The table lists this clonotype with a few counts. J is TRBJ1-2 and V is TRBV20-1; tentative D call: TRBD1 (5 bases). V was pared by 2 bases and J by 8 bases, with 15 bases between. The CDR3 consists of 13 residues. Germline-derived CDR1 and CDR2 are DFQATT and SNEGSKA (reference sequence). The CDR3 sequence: CSARSRAVKGYTF. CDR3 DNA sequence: TGCAGTGCTAGAAGCAGGGCGGTTAAGGGCTACACCTTC.